This record concerns one T cell receptor (beta chain) sequence. Its antigen is currently unknown. The study sampled nominally healthy donors, though unrecorded immune exposures were likely. The ends lost 3 bases at V and 1 base at J; junction bases unmatched: 8. This CDR3 spans 17 amino acids. Per the germline V gene, CDR1 is LGHNT and CDR2 is FRNRAP. The data originate from a study of cytomegalovirus exposure and HLA in healthy donors. Study-wide points: A few CMV-associated chains proved CMV antigen-specific in vitro. Cytomegalovirus-associated status was assigned to more than 150 TCR beta chains. The HLA-A and HLA-B alleles of most subjects were reportedly predicted accurately from TCR beta sequences.

The PCR ran on 60 Vbeta and 13 Jbeta primers. Only in-frame clones appear in the TCRdb table, and some are missing; sequencing was by immunoSEQ multiplex PCR. This table has around 250,000 clones, 81% appearing once. V is TRBV12-5 and J is TRBJ2-1; 8 bases match TRBD2. Sequencing was done on a sample of PBMCs. This clonotype originated in a woman aged 55-70 years in good health and CMV-seropositive. For the CDR3, the DNA is TGTGCTAGTGGTTTATCCCCCGGACTAGCTTCCTACAATGAGCAGTTCTTC. This sequence encodes CASGLSPGLASYNEQFF.